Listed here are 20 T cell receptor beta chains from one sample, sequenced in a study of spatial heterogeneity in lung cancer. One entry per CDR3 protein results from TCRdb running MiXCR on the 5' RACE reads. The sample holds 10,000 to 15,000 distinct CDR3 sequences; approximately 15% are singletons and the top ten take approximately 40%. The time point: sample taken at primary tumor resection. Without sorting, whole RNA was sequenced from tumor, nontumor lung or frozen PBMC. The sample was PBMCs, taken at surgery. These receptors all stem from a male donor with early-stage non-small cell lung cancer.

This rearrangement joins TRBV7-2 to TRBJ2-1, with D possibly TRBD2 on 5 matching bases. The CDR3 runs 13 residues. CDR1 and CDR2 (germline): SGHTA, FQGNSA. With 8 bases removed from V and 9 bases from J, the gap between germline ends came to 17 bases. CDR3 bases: TGTGCCAGCTCCATAGGAAGGGCGGGTGAGCAGTTCTTC. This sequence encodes CASSIGRAGEQFF.

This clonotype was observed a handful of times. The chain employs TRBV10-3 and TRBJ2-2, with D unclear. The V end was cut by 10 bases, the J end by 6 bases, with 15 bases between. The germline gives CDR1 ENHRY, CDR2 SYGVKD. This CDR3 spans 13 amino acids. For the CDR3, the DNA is TGTGCCACCCATTCATCAAGCCCCGGGGAGCTGTTTTTT. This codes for CATHSSSPGELFF.

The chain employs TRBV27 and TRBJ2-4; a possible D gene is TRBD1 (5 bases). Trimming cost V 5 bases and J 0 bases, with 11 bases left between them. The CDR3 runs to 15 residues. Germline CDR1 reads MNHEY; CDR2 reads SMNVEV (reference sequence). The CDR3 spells CASSPMDKAKNIQYF. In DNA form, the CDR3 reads TGTGCCAGCAGTCCGATGGACAAAGCCAAAAACATTCAGTACTTC.

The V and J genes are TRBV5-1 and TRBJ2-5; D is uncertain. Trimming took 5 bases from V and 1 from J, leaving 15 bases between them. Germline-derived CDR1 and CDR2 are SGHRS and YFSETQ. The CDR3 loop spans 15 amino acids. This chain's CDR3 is CASSTARIGQETQYF. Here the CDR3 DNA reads TGCGCCAGCAGTACGGCCAGGATCGGCCAAGAGACCCAGTACTTC.

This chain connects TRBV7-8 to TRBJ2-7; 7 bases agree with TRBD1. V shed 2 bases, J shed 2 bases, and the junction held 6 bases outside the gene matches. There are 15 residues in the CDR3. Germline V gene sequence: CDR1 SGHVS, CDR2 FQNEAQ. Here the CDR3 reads CASSLRRGQTYEQYF. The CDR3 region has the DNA TGTGCCAGCAGCTTAAGAAGGGGGCAGACCTACGAGCAGTACTTC.

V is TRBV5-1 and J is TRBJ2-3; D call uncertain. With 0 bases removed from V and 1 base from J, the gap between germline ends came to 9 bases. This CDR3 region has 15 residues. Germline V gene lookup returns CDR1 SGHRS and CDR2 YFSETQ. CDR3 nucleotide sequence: TGCGCCAGCAGCTTGGTAGGCGGCGGCACAGATACGCAGTATTTT. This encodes CASSLVGGGTDTQYF. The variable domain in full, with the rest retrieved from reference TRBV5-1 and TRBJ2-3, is KAGVTQTPRYLIKTRGQQVTLSCSPISGHRSVSWYQQTPGQGLQFLFEYFSETQRNKGNFPGRFSGRQFSNSRSEMNVSTLELGDSALYLCASSLVGGGTDTQYFGPGTRLTVL.

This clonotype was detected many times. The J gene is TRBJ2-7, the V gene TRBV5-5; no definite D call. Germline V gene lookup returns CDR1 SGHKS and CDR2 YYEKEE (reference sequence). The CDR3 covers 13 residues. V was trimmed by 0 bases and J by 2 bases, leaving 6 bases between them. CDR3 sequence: CASSLALTYEQYF. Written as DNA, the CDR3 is TGTGCCAGCAGCTTGGCCCTTACCTACGAGCAGTACTTC.

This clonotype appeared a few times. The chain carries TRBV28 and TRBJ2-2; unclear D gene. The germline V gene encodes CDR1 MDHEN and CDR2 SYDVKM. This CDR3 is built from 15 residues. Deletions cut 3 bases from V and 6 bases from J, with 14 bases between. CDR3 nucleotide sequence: TGTGCCAGCAGTTTTCGTTGGGGTGTAGCCGGGGAGCTGTTTTTT. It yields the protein CASSFRWGVAGELFF.

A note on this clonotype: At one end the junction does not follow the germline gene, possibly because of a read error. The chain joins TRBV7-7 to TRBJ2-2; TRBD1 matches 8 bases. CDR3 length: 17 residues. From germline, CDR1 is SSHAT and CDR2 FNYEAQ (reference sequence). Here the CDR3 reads CASSLTFGQGNTGELFF. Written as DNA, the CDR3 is TGTGCTAGCAGCTTAACATTCGGACAGGGTAACACCGGGGAGCTGTTTTTT. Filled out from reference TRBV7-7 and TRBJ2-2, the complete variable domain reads GAGVSQSPRYKVTKRGQDVTLRCDPISSHATLYWYQQALGQGPEFLTYFNYEAQPDKSGLPSDRFSAERPEGSISTLTIQRTEQRDSAMYRCASSLTFGQGNTGELFFGEGSRLTVL.

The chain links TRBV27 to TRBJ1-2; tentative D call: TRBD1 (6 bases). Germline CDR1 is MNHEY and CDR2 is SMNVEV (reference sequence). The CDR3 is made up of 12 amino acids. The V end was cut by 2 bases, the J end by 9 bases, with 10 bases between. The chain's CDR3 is CASSLGQGSYTF. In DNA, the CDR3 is TGTGCCAGCAGTTTAGGTCAGGGGAGCTACACCTTC.

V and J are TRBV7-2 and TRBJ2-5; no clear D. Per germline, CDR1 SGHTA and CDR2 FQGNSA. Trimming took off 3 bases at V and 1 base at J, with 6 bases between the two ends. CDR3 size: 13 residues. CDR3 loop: CASSLRIQETQYF. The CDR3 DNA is TGTGCCAGCAGCTTGCGGATCCAAGAGACCCAGTACTTC.

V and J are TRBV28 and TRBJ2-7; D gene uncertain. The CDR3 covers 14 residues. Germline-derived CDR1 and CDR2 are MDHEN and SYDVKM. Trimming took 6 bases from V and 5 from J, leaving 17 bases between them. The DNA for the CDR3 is TGTGCCAGCAGCCGCCTCGTCCAAGGGAACGAGCAGTACTTC. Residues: CASSRLVQGNEQYF. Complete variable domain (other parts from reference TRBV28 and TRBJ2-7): DVKVTQSSRYLVKRTGEKVFLECVQDMDHENMFWYRQDPGLGLRLIYFSYDVKMKEKGDIPEGYSVSREKKERFSLILESASTNQTSMYLCASSRLVQGNEQYFGPGTRLTVT.

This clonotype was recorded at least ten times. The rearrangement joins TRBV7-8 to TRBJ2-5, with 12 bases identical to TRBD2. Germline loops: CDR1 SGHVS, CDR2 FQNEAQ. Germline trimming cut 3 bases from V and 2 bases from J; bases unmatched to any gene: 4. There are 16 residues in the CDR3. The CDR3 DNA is TGTGCCAGCAGCTTCGGACTAGCGGGGACACAAGAGACCCAGTACTTC. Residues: CASSFGLAGTQETQYF.

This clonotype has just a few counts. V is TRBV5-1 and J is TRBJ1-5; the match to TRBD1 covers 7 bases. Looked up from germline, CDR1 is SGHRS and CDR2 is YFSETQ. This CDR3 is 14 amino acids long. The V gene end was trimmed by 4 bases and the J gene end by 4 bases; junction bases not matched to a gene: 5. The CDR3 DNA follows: TGCGCCAGCAGCGCGGGACAGCCAAATCAGCCCCAGCATTTT. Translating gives CASSAGQPNQPQHF. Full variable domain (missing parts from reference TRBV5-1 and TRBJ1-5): KAGVTQTPRYLIKTRGQQVTLSCSPISGHRSVSWYQQTPGQGLQFLFEYFSETQRNKGNFPGRFSGRQFSNSRSEMNVSTLELGDSALYLCASSAGQPNQPQHFGDGTRLSIL.

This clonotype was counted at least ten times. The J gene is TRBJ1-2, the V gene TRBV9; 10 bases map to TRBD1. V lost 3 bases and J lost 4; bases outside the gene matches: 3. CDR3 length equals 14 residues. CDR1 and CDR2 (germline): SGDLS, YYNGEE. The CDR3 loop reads CASSATGGSYGYTF. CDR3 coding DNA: TGTGCCAGCAGCGCGACAGGGGGCAGCTATGGCTACACCTTC.

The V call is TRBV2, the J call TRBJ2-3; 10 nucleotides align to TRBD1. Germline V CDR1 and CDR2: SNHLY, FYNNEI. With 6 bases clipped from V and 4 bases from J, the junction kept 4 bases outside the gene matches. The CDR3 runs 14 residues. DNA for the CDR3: TGTGCCAGCAGAGAGACAGGGGGCGCAGATACGCAGTATTTT. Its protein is CASRETGGADTQYF.

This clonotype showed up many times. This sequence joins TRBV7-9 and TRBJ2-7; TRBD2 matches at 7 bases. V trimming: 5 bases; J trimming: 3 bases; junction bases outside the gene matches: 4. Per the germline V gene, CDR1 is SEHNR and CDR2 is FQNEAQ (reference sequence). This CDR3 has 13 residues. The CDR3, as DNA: TGTGCCAGCAGCCCAGCGGGATACTACGAGCAGTACTTC. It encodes CASSPAGYYEQYF.

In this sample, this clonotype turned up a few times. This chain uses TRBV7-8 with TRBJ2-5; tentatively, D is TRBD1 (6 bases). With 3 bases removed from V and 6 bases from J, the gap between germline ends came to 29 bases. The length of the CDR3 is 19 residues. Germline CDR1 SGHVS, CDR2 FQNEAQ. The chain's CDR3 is CASSLAQAQVGARRKTQYF. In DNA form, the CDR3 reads TGTGCCAGCAGCTTGGCGCAAGCTCAGGTGGGGGCAAGGAGAAAGACCCAGTACTTC.

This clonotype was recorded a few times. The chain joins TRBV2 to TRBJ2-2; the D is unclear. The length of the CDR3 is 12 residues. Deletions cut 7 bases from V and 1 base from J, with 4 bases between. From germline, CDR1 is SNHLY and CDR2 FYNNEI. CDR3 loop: CASMGNTGELFF. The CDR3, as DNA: TGTGCCAGCATGGGGAACACCGGGGAGCTGTTTTTT.

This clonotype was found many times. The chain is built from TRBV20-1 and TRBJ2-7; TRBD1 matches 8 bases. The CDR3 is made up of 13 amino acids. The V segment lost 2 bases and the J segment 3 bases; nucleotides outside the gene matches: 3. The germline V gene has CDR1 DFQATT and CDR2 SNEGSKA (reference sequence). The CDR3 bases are TGCAGTGCTAGAAGCGACAGGGGCTACGAGCAGTACTTC. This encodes CSARSDRGYEQYF.